Below are 21 T cell receptor beta chains sequenced from a single sample in a study of shared clonotypes between healthy human individuals. Naive CD8 isolation took CD45RO-negative cells positively selected for CCR7 and excluded terminally differentiated effector memory CD45RA+ cells. Using immunoSEQ multiplex PCR, the repertoire was profiled, and TCRdb retains in-frame clones only, with some absent. The data show about 2.1 million clones, with around 93% seen just once and 1.5% to 2% held by the top ten. Input material: naive CD8+ T cells from PBMCs. The receptors were sampled from a man between 18 and 29 years old in good health. Some clones in this sample may be carry-over from other donors' samples.

The V call is TRBV10-3, the J call TRBJ2-1, with 14 bases lining up with TRBD2. The J segment lost 6 bases and the V segment lost 4 bases, leaving 5 bases of the junction unmatched. The germline gives CDR1 ENHRY, CDR2 SYGVKD. This CDR3 has 16 residues. CDR3 bases: TGTGCCATCAGTGGGGGACTAGCGGGAGTAGCCAATGAGCAGTTCTTC. This translates into CAISGGLAGVANEQFF.

The V and J genes are TRBV5-6 and TRBJ2-3; possibly TRBD2 for D (5 bases). The germline CDR1 and CDR2 sequences are SGHDT and YYEEEE. V was trimmed by 2 bases and J by 9 bases, leaving 10 bases between them. The CDR3 has 12 amino acids. CDR3 nucleotide sequence: TGTGCCAGCAGCTTCGGGGTTCTCACGCAGTATTTT. It codes for CASSFGVLTQYF.

On this clone itself: Other DNA sequences within the sample encode an identical CDR3. This rearrangement joins TRBV7-9 to TRBJ2-5; D possibly corresponds to TRBD2 (5 bases). CDR1 is SEHNR and CDR2 is FQNEAQ in the germline V gene (reference sequence). The CDR3 is made up of 12 amino acids. Trimming removed 4 bases from V and 3 bases from J, with 6 bases in between. The CDR3 protein is CASSSGEETQYF. The CDR3 DNA follows: TGTGCCAGCAGCTCCGGGGAAGAGACCCAGTACTTC.

This clone has a handful of counts. The genes are TRBV19 and TRBJ1-1; unclear D gene. Germline CDR1 reads LNHDA; CDR2 reads SQIVND (reference sequence). This CDR3 is built from 14 residues. With 7 bases removed from V and 0 bases from J, the gap between germline ends came to 12 bases. In nucleotides, the CDR3 is TGTGCCAGTAAGGTGGACGATATGAACACTGAAGCTTTCTTT. Protein sequence: CASKVDDMNTEAFF.

This chain's CDR3 is CASSLRDRGPDTQYF. CDR3 DNA sequence: TGTGCCAGCAGTTTACGGGACAGGGGGCCAGATACGCAGTATTTT. The chain combines TRBV27 with TRBJ2-3; TRBD1 agrees at 12 bases. CDR1 is MNHEY and CDR2 is SMNVEV in the germline V gene (reference sequence). This CDR3 comprises 15 residues. The V and J ends lost 2 bases and 4 bases, in that order; junction bases with no gene match: 1.

In regard to this clone: Other nucleotide sequences from this sample produce the same CDR3. The rearrangement joins TRBV7-9 to TRBJ2-2, with D perhaps TRBD1 (5 bases). This CDR3 has 14 residues. Germline loops: CDR1 SEHNR, CDR2 FQNEAQ (reference sequence). The V and J ends lost 4 bases and 1 base respectively, with 7 bases between them. For the CDR3, the DNA is TGTGCCAGCAGCTCGACAGAGAACACCGGGGAGCTGTTTTTT. As protein: CASSSTENTGELFF.

J is TRBJ2-1 and V is TRBV28, with a weak D call TRBD2 (5 bases). Germline CDR1 is MDHEN and CDR2 is SYDVKM. V was cut by 6 bases and J by 3 bases, with 18 bases left in between. The CDR3 totals 16 residues. CDR3 coding DNA: TGTGCCAGCAGGCCCCTTGGGGTCCGGGGCTACAATGAGCAGTTCTTC. It encodes CASRPLGVRGYNEQFF.

The chain has TRBV27 and TRBJ1-1; D ambiguous. Deletions cut 0 bases from V and 0 bases from J, with 11 bases between. Germline CDR1 MNHEY, CDR2 SMNVEV (reference sequence). The CDR3 is 16 residues long. CDR3 region: CASSLSIGGLNTEAFF. The CDR3 DNA sequence: TGTGCCAGCAGTTTATCGATAGGCGGTCTGAACACTGAAGCTTTCTTT.

CDR3 nucleotide sequence: TGTGCCAGCAGCCAAGATAGCGCTAGTGGAGCCGAGACCCAGTACTTC. Residues: CASSQDSASGAETQYF. The chain combines TRBV14 with TRBJ2-5; TRBD2 is a possible D gene (5 bases). The ends were cut back, 0 bases at V and 5 bases at J, with 16 bases in the middle. Germline assignment: CDR1 SGHDN and CDR2 FVKESK. The length of the CDR3 is 16 residues.

The chain links TRBV18 to TRBJ2-2, with D perhaps given as TRBD1 or TRBD2 (6 bases each). This CDR3 has 13 amino acids. Trimming pared 1 base from V and 9 bases from J, leaving 9 bases between. Germline-derived CDR1 and CDR2 are KGHSH and LQKENI. The CDR3 DNA follows: TGTGCCAGCTCACCACGGGGGGCAAGGGAGCTGTTTTTT. It yields the protein CASSPRGARELFF.

The gene calls are TRBV11-2 and TRBJ2-7; TRBD1 is a possible D gene (5 bases). V lost 0 bases and J lost 2, with 11 bases in between. The CDR3 is 15 residues long. CDR1 and CDR2 from the germline V gene are SGHAT and FQNNGV. The CDR3 reads CASSLEDQGPYEQYF. The CDR3, as DNA: TGTGCCAGCAGCTTAGAGGATCAGGGCCCCTACGAGCAGTACTTC.

This clone was counted once. The rearrangement uses TRBV28 and TRBJ2-1; 11 bases fit TRBD2. CDR3 length: 17 residues. V was pared by 6 bases and J by 3 bases, with 10 bases of the junction left unmatched. Per the germline V gene, CDR1 is MDHEN and CDR2 is SYDVKM. The CDR3 coding sequence is TGTGCCAGCAGGCGGGACACCGGGACTAGCGGCTACAATGAGCAGTTCTTC. It codes for CASRRDTGTSGYNEQFF.

Details on this clone: Other nucleotide sequences from this sample produce the same CDR3. V is TRBV9 and J is TRBJ2-5, with D possibly being TRBD1 (6 bases). Germline values: CDR1 SGDLS, CDR2 YYNGEE. Trimming pared 2 bases from V and 5 bases from J, leaving 10 bases between. CDR3 length equals 13 residues. CDR3 DNA sequence: TGTGCCAGCAGCGTGAACAGGGAGGAGACCCAGTACTTC. Protein sequence: CASSVNREETQYF.

The rearrangement joins TRBV13 to TRBJ1-4; D is ambiguous. The V end was cut by 5 bases, the J end by 8 bases, with 18 bases between. Germline V CDR1 and CDR2: PRHDT, FYEKMQ (reference sequence). The CDR3 is 15 amino acids. The CDR3 region is CASSGSWQVGEKLFF. The CDR3 coding sequence is TGTGCCAGCAGCGGCAGTTGGCAGGTCGGGGAAAAACTGTTTTTT.

The chain employs TRBV27 and TRBJ1-5; no definite D call. The CDR3 loop spans 11 amino acids. Trimming removed 5 bases at V and 3 bases at J, with 2 bases between. Germline V lookup: CDR1 MNHEY, CDR2 SMNVEV (reference sequence). The chain's CDR3 is CASSPNQPQHF. In nucleotides, the CDR3 is TGTGCCAGCAGTCCCAATCAGCCCCAGCATTTT.

In this sample, this clone turned up once. This chain uses TRBV15 with TRBJ1-4, with a possible D match to TRBD1 (5 bases). Germline values: CDR1 LNHNV, CDR2 YYDKDF (reference sequence). Trimming took 5 bases from V and 10 from J, leaving 20 bases between them. This CDR3 contains 15 residues. CDR3 nucleotides: TGTGCCACCAGCCAAAAAGGCCCAGCGGGGGGAAAACTGTTTTTT. Translating gives CATSQKGPAGGKLFF.

Points on this clone: Because the CDR3 is missing its conserved closing phenylalanine or tryptophan, this is likely a read error. The rearrangement links TRBV6-1 to TRBJ2-7; D call uncertain. The CDR3 covers 11 residues. The V and J ends lost 8 bases and 0 bases respectively, with 5 bases between them. Per the germline V gene, CDR1 is MNHNS and CDR2 is SASEGT. CDR3 sequence: CASGSSYEQYL. CDR3 nucleotide sequence: TGTGCCAGCGGGTCCTCCTACGAGCAGTACCTC.

The chain links TRBV6-5 to TRBJ2-7; 9 nucleotides align to TRBD1. Germline V gene data show CDR1 as MNHEY and CDR2 as SVGAGI. The CDR3 runs to 14 residues. Trimming took 5 bases from V and 4 from J; bases not matched to a gene: 6. The CDR3, as DNA: TGTGCCAGCAGTGAAGGGACAGGGCAATACGAGCAGTACTTC. Translating gives CASSEGTGQYEQYF.

CDR3 residues: CATRPGSSYNEQFF. In DNA, the CDR3 is TGTGCCACCAGACCAGGGAGCTCCTACAATGAGCAGTTCTTC. V gene TRBV27 combines with J gene TRBJ2-1, with D perhaps given as TRBD1 or TRBD2 (5 bases each). Between the trimmed V and J ends, which lost 10 bases and 0 bases, there was a span of 13 bases. The germline gives CDR1 MNHEY, CDR2 SMNVEV (reference sequence). The CDR3 spans 14 residues.

The gene calls are TRBV29-1 and TRBJ1-5; D may be TRBD1 (5 bases). V was clipped by 7 bases and J by 2 bases, with 18 bases between them. CDR3 length: 15 residues. Germline-derived CDR1 and CDR2 are SQVTM and ANQGSEA. CDR3 amino acids: CSDPTDGGGNQPQHF. DNA for the CDR3: TGCAGCGACCCGACAGACGGGGGGGGCAATCAGCCCCAGCATTTT.

The chain joins TRBV13 to TRBJ2-1; no clear D. Between the trimmed V and J ends, which lost 5 bases and 0 bases, there was a span of 14 bases. The CDR3 has 16 residues. CDR1 is PRHDT and CDR2 is FYEKMQ in the germline V gene (reference sequence). CDR3 protein: CASSASSPSSYNEQFF. The CDR3 DNA reads as TGTGCCAGCAGCGCATCCTCCCCCAGCTCCTACAATGAGCAGTTCTTC.